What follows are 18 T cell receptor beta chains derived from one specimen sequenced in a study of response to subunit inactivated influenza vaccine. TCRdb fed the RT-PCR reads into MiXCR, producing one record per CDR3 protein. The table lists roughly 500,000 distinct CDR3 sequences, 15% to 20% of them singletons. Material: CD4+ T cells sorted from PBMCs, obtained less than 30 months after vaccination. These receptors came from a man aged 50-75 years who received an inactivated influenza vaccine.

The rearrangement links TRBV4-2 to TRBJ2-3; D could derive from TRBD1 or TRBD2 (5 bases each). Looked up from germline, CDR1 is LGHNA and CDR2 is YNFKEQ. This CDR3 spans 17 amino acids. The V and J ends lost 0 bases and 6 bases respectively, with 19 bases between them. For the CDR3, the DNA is TGTGCCAGCAGCCAAGATCGCCGGGACCCGAGATTGGATACGCAGTATTTT. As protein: CASSQDRRDPRLDTQYF.

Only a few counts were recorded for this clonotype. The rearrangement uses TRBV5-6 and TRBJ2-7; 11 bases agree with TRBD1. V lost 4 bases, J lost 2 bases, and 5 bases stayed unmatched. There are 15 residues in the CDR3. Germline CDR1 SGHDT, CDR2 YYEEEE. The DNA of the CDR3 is TGTGCCAGCAGCGGGCCGGGACAGGGGGCCTACGAGCAGTACTTC. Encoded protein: CASSGPGQGAYEQYF.

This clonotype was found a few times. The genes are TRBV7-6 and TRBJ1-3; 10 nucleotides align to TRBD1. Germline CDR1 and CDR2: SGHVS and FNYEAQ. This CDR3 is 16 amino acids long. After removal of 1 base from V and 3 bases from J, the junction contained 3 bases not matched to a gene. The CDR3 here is CASSLGQGAIGNTIYF. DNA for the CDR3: TGTGCCAGCAGCTTAGGACAGGGGGCCATTGGAAACACCATATATTTT.

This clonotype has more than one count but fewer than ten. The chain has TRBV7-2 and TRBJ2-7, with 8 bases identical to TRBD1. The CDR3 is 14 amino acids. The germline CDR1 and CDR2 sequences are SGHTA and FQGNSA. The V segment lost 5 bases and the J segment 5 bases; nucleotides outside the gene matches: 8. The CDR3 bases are TGTGCCAGCAGCAAAGGACAGGGAATCCACGAGCAGTACTTC. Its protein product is CASSKGQGIHEQYF.

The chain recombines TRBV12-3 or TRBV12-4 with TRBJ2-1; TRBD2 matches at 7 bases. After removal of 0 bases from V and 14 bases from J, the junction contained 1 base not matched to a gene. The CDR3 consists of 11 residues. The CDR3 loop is CASSLAGGKFF. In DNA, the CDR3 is TGTGCCAGCAGTTTAGCGGGAGGGAAGTTCTTC.

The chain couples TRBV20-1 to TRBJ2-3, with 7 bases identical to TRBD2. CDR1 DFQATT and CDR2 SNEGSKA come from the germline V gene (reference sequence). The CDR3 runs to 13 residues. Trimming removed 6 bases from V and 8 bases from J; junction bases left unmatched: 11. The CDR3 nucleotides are TGCAGTGCCCCCGGGCAGGGCGGGGGTACGCAGTATTTT. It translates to CSAPGQGGGTQYF.

The CDR3 nucleotides read TGTGCCTCTCGACAGTCAGGGAACACCGGGGAGCTGTTTTTT. This codes for CASRQSGNTGELFF. The chain has TRBV30 and TRBJ2-2; tentatively, D is TRBD1 (5 bases). The V gene lost 7 bases and the J gene lost 1 base, with 13 bases spanning the gap. Per the germline V gene, CDR1 is GTSNPN and CDR2 is SVGIG (reference sequence). This CDR3 is built from 14 residues.

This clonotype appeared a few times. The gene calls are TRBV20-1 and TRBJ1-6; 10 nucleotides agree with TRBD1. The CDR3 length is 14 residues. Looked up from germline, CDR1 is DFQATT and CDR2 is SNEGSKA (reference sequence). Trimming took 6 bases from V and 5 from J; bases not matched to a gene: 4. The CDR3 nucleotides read TGCAGTGCACCGGGACAGGGGAATAATTCACCCCTCCACTTT. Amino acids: CSAPGQGNNSPLHF.

The CDR3: CASSLEGHSSYEQYF. Written as DNA, the CDR3 is TGCGCCAGCAGCTTGGAAGGACACAGCTCCTACGAGCAGTACTTC. This chain uses TRBV5-1 with TRBJ2-7; tentative D call: TRBD1 (5 bases). The germline V gene encodes CDR1 SGHRS and CDR2 YFSETQ. Trimming stripped 0 bases from V and 0 bases from J, with 10 bases between. The CDR3 totals 15 residues.

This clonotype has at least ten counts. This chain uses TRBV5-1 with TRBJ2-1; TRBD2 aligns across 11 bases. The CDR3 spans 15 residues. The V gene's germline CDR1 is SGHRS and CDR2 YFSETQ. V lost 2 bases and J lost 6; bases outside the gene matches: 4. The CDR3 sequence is CASSLLAGDLNEQFF. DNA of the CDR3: TGCGCCAGCAGCTTACTAGCGGGAGATCTCAATGAGCAGTTCTTC.

The CDR3 is CASSLSASGGSDTQYF. CDR3 bases: TGTGCCAGCAGTTTATCCGCTAGCGGGGGGTCAGATACGCAGTATTTT. This rearrangement joins TRBV12-3 or TRBV12-4 to TRBJ2-3, with TRBD2 matching over 11 bases. V lost 2 bases, J lost 4 bases, and 5 bases stayed unmatched. The CDR3 sequence is 16 residues long.

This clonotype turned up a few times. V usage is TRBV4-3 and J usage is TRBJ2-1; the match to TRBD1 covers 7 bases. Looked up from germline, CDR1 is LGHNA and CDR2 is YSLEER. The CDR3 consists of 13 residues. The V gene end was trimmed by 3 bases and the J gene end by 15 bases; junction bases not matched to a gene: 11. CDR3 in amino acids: CASSQSLNRGPFF. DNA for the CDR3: TGCGCCAGCAGCCAGTCCCTTAACAGGGGACCGTTCTTC.

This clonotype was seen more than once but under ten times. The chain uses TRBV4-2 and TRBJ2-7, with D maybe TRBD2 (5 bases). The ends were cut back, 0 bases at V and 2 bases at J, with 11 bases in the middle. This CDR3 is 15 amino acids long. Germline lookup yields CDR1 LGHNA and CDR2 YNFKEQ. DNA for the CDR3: TGTGCCAGCAGCCAAGATCCGACTACTACCTACGAGCAGTACTTC. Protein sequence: CASSQDPTTTYEQYF.

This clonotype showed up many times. Written as DNA, the CDR3 is TGTGCCAGCAGTTTAGCGGGAACCTACGAGCAGTACTTC. Translated: CASSLAGTYEQYF. The V call is TRBV6-2 or TRBV6-3, the J call TRBJ2-7; 8 nucleotides align to TRBD2. Trimming took 4 bases from V and 2 from J; bases not matched to a gene: 1. Germline CDR1 is MNHEY and CDR2 is SVGEGT. This CDR3 comprises 13 residues.

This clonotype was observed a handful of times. CDR3 coding DNA: TGCGCCAGCAGTCAAACCCGGGACAACATGAACACTGAAGCTTTCTTT. As protein: CASSQTRDNMNTEAFF. This chain joins TRBV23-1 and TRBJ1-1, with D tentatively TRBD1 (6 bases). TRBV23-1 is reported as an ORF; its role is uncertain. The ends were cut back, 2 bases at V and 0 bases at J, with 13 bases in the middle. The length of the CDR3 is 16 residues.

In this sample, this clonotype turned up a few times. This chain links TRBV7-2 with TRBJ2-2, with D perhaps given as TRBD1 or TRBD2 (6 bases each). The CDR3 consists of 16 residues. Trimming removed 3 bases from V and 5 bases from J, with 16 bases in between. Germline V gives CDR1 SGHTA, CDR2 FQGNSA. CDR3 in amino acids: CASSFLGGLKTGELFF. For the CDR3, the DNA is TGTGCCAGCAGCTTCCTAGGGGGGCTGAAAACCGGGGAGCTGTTTTTT.

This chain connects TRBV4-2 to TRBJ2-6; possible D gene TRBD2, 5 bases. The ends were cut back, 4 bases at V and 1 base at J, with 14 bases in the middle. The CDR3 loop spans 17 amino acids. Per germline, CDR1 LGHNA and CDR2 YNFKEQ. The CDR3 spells CASSPDRGSSGANVLTF. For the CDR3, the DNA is TGTGCCAGCAGCCCCGATCGGGGATCTTCTGGGGCCAACGTCCTGACTTTC.

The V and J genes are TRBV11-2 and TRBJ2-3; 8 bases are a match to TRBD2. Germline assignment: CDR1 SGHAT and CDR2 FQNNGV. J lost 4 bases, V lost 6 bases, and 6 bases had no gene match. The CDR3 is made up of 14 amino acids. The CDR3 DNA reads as TGTGCCAGCAGGCCTAGACTAGCGTCAGATACGCAGTATTTT. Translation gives CASRPRLASDTQYF.